The rows below give T cell receptor beta chains drawn from one sample of a study of CD8+ T cells in alopecia areata. TCRdb's table, derived via immunoSEQ multiplex PCR, lists solely in-frame clones and lacks some. The sample has around 70,000 clones, 29% seen once. The sample consisted of CD8+ T cells sorted from blood, taken at week 4, from a patient treated with tofacitinib. The receptor set was obtained from a human donor with alopecia areata. CDR3s include the opening cysteine and the closing phenylalanine or tryptophan. A D gene is named only where the DNA matches it firmly. The size entry is marked missing in some rows and otherwise reads once, few, many or a size class.

v_call: TRBV13; clone_size: -; j_call: TRBJ2-1; d_call: TRBD1; cdr3_aa: CASSPRDRGLIEQFF; cdr3_nt: TGTGCCAGCAGCCCCCGGGACAGGGGTCTTATTGAGCAGTTCTTC
v_call: TRBV27; clone_size: few; j_call: TRBJ1-5; d_call: TRBD1; cdr3_aa: CASSPGGGNQPQHF; cdr3_nt: TGTGCCAGCAGCCCAGGGGGCGGCAATCAGCCCCAGCATTTT
v_call: TRBV19; clone_size: few; j_call: TRBJ1-2; d_call: -; cdr3_aa: CASSIPSDYGYTF; cdr3_nt: TGTGCCAGTAGTATCCCGTCTGACTATGGCTACACCTTC
v_call: TRBV30; clone_size: -; j_call: TRBJ2-1; d_call: -; cdr3_aa: CAALEGVGDNEQFF; cdr3_nt: TGTGCCGCACTGGAAGGAGTTGGGGACAATGAGCAGTTCTTC
v_call: TRBV29-1; clone_size: few; j_call: TRBJ2-7; d_call: TRBD2; cdr3_aa: CSAIPGTTIGEQYF; cdr3_nt: TGCAGCGCCATCCCCGGGACTACTATCGGGGAGCAGTACTTC
v_call: TRBV25-1; clone_size: -; j_call: TRBJ2-7; d_call: TRBD1; cdr3_aa: CASSGDRDYEQYF; cdr3_nt: TGTGCCAGCAGTGGGGACAGGGACTACGAGCAGTACTTC
v_call: TRBV9; clone_size: -; j_call: TRBJ2-1; d_call: -; cdr3_aa: CASSVGGLSYNEQFF; cdr3_nt: TGTGCCAGCAGCGTAGGTGGTCTCTCCTACAATGAGCAGTTCTTC
v_call: TRBV29-1; clone_size: many; j_call: TRBJ1-1; d_call: -; cdr3_aa: CSVEDLVAGDSTEAFF; cdr3_nt: TGCAGCGTTGAAGATCTAGTGGCAGGGGATAGCACTGAAGCTTTCTTT
v_call: TRBV29-1; clone_size: few; j_call: TRBJ1-2; d_call: -; cdr3_aa: CSGFTGNGYTF; cdr3_nt: TGCAGCGGATTCACAGGGAATGGCTACACCTTC
v_call: TRBV11-2; clone_size: -; j_call: TRBJ2-1; d_call: -; cdr3_aa: CASSAEFNEQFF; cdr3_nt: TGTGCCAGCAGTGCAGAATTCAATGAGCAGTTCTTC
v_call: TRBV27; clone_size: -; j_call: TRBJ2-1; d_call: -; cdr3_aa: CASSYFSGNEQFF; cdr3_nt: TGTGCCAGCAGTTATTTTTCCGGCAATGAGCAGTTCTTC
v_call: TRBV2; clone_size: -; j_call: TRBJ2-1; d_call: -; cdr3_aa: CATLGPSPFF; cdr3_nt: TGTGCCACCCTGGGCCCCTCGCCGTTCTTC
v_call: TRBV13; clone_size: -; j_call: TRBJ2-1; d_call: -; cdr3_aa: CASSPTLYEQFF; cdr3_nt: TGTGCCAGCAGCCCGACCCTTTATGAGCAGTTCTTC
v_call: TRBV29-1; clone_size: -; j_call: TRBJ2-1; d_call: TRBD1; cdr3_aa: CSAPTGGSYNEQFF; cdr3_nt: TGCAGCGCCCCAACAGGGGGCTCCTACAATGAGCAGTTCTTC
v_call: TRBV7-9; clone_size: -; j_call: TRBJ2-7; d_call: -; cdr3_aa: CASSLFRSPHEQYF; cdr3_nt: TGTGCCAGCAGCTTATTCAGGAGTCCCCACGAGCAGTACTTC
v_call: TRBV13; clone_size: few; j_call: TRBJ2-7; d_call: TRBD1; cdr3_aa: CASSLDRQGAAGYEQYF; cdr3_nt: TGTGCCAGCAGCTTAGATCGGCAGGGGGCGGCTGGCTACGAGCAGTACTTC
v_call: TRBV7-9; clone_size: -; j_call: TRBJ2-2; d_call: TRBD2; cdr3_aa: CASSLARESGELFF; cdr3_nt: TGTGCCAGCAGCTTAGCGCGGGAGTCCGGGGAGCTGTTTTTT
v_call: TRBV9; clone_size: once; j_call: TRBJ2-1; d_call: -; cdr3_aa: CASSGSSTAGTPGEQFF; cdr3_nt: TGTGCCAGCAGCGGCTCTAGCACGGCGGGGACACCCGGTGAGCAGTTCTTC
v_call: TRBV29-1; clone_size: few; j_call: TRBJ1-5; d_call: -; cdr3_aa: CSVASGLNQPQHF; cdr3_nt: TGCAGCGTTGCCTCGGGTCTTAATCAGCCCCAGCATTTT
v_call: TRBV29-1; clone_size: few; j_call: TRBJ2-7; d_call: -; cdr3_aa: CSVGQSTYEQYF; cdr3_nt: TGCAGCGTTGGTCAGTCAACCTACGAGCAGTACTTC
v_call: TRBV6-4; clone_size: many; j_call: TRBJ1-1; d_call: -; cdr3_aa: CASSVDARSEAFF; cdr3_nt: TGTGCCAGCAGTGTCGATGCGCGGAGTGAAGCTTTCTTT
v_call: TRBV15; clone_size: few; j_call: TRBJ2-5; d_call: -; cdr3_aa: CATSREPPTDQETQYF; cdr3_nt: TGTGCCACCAGCAGGGAACCACCGACAGACCAAGAGACCCAGTACTTC